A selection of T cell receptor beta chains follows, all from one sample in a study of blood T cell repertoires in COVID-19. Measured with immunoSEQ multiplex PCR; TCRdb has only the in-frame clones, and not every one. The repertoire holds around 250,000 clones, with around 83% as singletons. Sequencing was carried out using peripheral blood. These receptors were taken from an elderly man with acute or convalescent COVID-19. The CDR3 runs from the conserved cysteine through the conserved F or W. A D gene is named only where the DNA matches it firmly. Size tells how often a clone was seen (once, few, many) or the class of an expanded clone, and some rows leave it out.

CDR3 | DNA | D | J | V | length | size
CATQLQGTYEQYF | TGTGCCACCCAGTTACAGGGAACCTACGAGCAGTACTTC | . | TRBJ2-7 | TRBV6-5 | 13 | .
CASSQGQLYGYTF | TGCGCCAGCAGCCAGGGACAGCTCTATGGCTACACCTTC | TRBD1 | TRBJ1-2 | TRBV5-1 | 13 | .
CASSATRTGVNEQFF | TGTGCCAGCAGTGCCACCCGGACGGGGGTGAATGAGCAGTTCTTC | . | TRBJ2-1 | TRBV5-4 | 15 | few
CASSLTTGGGGYTF | TGTGCCAGCAGCTTAACAACAGGGGGCGGTGGCTACACCTTC | TRBD1 | TRBJ1-2 | TRBV11-2 | 14 | .
CASSSPTLGDSHEQFF | TGTGCCAGCAGTTCCCCGACCCTCGGCGACTCCCATGAGCAGTTCTTC | . | TRBJ2-1 | TRBV28 | 16 | .
CAWSRDRDEQYF | TGTGCCTGGAGCCGGGACAGGGACGAGCAGTACTTC | TRBD1 | TRBJ2-7 | TRBV30 | 12 | .
CASSRGGIQYF | TGTGCCAGCAGCCGCGGGGGGATCCAGTACTTC | TRBD2 | TRBJ2-5 | TRBV11-2 | 11 | once
CASSRQSTVRVTEAFF | TGTGCCAGCAGCCGACAATCTACCGTGAGAGTCACTGAAGCTTTCTTT | . | TRBJ1-1 | TRBV27 | 16 | .
CASSPLAGAGEQYF | TGTGCCAGCAGCCCTCTAGCGGGAGCCGGCGAGCAGTACTTC | TRBD2 | TRBJ2-7 | TRBV3-1/TRBV3-2 | 14 | .
CAISEAGVETQYF | TGTGCCATCAGTGAGGCGGGAGTGGAGACCCAGTACTTC | TRBD2 | TRBJ2-5 | TRBV10-3 | 13 | .
CASRGTGGETQYF | TGTGCCAGCAGAGGGACAGGTGGGGAGACCCAGTACTTC | TRBD1 | TRBJ2-5 | TRBV2 | 13 | .
CASSLYGEQFF | TGTGCCAGCAGCCTTTACGGGGAGCAGTTCTTC | . | TRBJ2-1 | TRBV9 | 11 | .
CASSLSQREGYNEQFF | TGTGCCAGCAGCTTATCTCAGCGGGAGGGATACAATGAGCAGTTCTTC | TRBD2 | TRBJ2-1 | TRBV7-7 | 16 | .
CASSLGESKNEQFF | TGTGCCAGCAGCTTAGGGGAGTCGAAGAATGAGCAGTTCTTC | . | TRBJ2-1 | TRBV7-3 | 14 | .
CASSEVGRLNTEAFF | TGCGCCAGCAGTGAAGTGGGCCGGTTGAACACTGAAGCTTTCTTT | . | TRBJ1-1 | TRBV10-2 | 15 | .
CASSQVLAGAGTDTQYF | TGTGCCAGCAGCCAAGTCTTAGCGGGAGCTGGCACAGATACGCAGTATTTT | TRBD2 | TRBJ2-3 | TRBV3-1/TRBV3-2 | 17 | few
CASSQQTGAPYEQYF | TGTGCCAGCAGCCAACAGACAGGGGCCCCCTACGAGCAGTACTTC | TRBD1 | TRBJ2-7 | TRBV7-6 | 15 | once
CASRAQGWSGNTIYF | TGTGCCAGCAGGGCGCAGGGATGGTCTGGAAACACCATATATTTT | . | TRBJ1-3 | TRBV28 | 15 | .
CASSQTSGKNIQYF | TGTGCCAGTAGCCAGACTAGCGGAAAAAACATTCAGTACTTC | TRBD2 | TRBJ2-4 | TRBV19 | 14 | .
CASSRTGGIYEQYF | TGCGCCAGCAGTAGGACAGGGGGGATCTACGAGCAGTACTTC | TRBD1 | TRBJ2-7 | TRBV5-1 | 14 | .
CASSLLARSTQETQYF | TGTGCCAGCAGTTTACTAGCGAGAAGTACCCAAGAGACCCAGTACTTC | . | TRBJ2-5 | TRBV28 | 16 | .
CASRNTGVNTGELFF | TGTGCCAGCCGCAACACAGGAGTGAACACCGGGGAGCTGTTTTTT | . | TRBJ2-2 | TRBV28 | 15 | .
CASSPGGSGLTRLYEQYF | TGTGCCAGCAGTCCCGGTGGTAGCGGCCTCACGAGGCTTTACGAGCAGTACTTC | . | TRBJ2-7 | TRBV27 | 18 | .
CATSATGPGIQYF | TGTGCCACCAGTGCCACAGGTCCTGGGATTCAGTACTTC | . | TRBJ2-4 | TRBV24-1 | 13 | .
CASSFQKNTEAFF | TGTGCCAGCAGCTTTCAGAAGAACACTGAAGCTTTCTTT | . | TRBJ1-1 | TRBV7-3 | 13 | .
CASRDSSPNQPQHF | TGTGCCAGCAGGGACAGTTCCCCTAATCAGCCCCAGCATTTT | . | TRBJ1-5 | TRBV2 | 14 | .
CAAYARGEHTEAFF | TGTGCCGCCTACGCCAGGGGAGAGCACACTGAAGCTTTCTTT | . | TRBJ1-1 | TRBV6-5 | 14 | .
CASSVATETGWSPGLLTDTQYF | TGTGCCAGCAGCGTAGCTACAGAGACAGGGTGGTCCCCTGGTTTACTAACAGATACGCAGTATTTT | TRBD1 | TRBJ2-3 | TRBV9 | 22 | .
CASSAGQPNSPLHF | TGTGCCAGCAGCGCGGGGCAGCCTAATTCACCCCTCCACTTT | . | TRBJ1-6 | TRBV28 | 14 | .
CASSLVSGELFF | TGTGCCAGCAGCTTAGTGTCAGGGGAGCTGTTTTTT | . | TRBJ2-2 | TRBV7-9 | 12 | .
CASSPAQGVNTEAFF | TGTGCCAGCTCACCAGCCCAGGGCGTGAACACTGAAGCTTTCTTT | . | TRBJ1-1 | TRBV18 | 15 | .
CASSSGGGANVVETQYF | TGTGCCAGTAGTAGCGGAGGGGGGGCGAATGTCGTAGAGACCCAGTACTTC | . | TRBJ2-5 | TRBV19 | 17 | .
CASRTGAVIAATNYGYTF | TGTGCCAGCAGGACTGGTGCGGTAATTGCAGCCACTAACTATGGCTACACCTTC | . | TRBJ1-2 | TRBV5-4 | 18 | .
CASETERGGSSYNSPLHF | TGTGCCAGCGAGACGGAGAGGGGCGGGAGCTCCTATAATTCACCCCTCCACTTT | . | TRBJ1-6 | TRBV7-9 | 18 | .
CASSAGQGGMNTEAFF | TGTGCCAGCAGCGCCGGACAGGGGGGCATGAACACTGAAGCTTTCTTT | TRBD1 | TRBJ1-1 | TRBV9 | 16 | .
CASGTERSGANVLTF | TGTGCCTCCGGGACAGAAAGATCTGGGGCCAACGTCCTGACTTTC | TRBD1 | TRBJ2-6 | TRBV5-4 | 15 | .
CASSLGPSGSGETDTQYF | TGTGCCAGCAGTTTAGGTCCTAGCGGGAGTGGAGAAACAGATACGCAGTATTTT | TRBD2 | TRBJ2-3 | TRBV27 | 18 | .
CASSAGGTSSYEQYF | TGTGCCAGCAGTGCCGGCGGGACTAGCAGCTACGAGCAGTACTTC | TRBD2 | TRBJ2-7 | TRBV6-2/TRBV6-3 | 15 | .
CASSLDGANYNEQFF | TGCGCCAGCAGCTTGGATGGGGCTAACTACAATGAGCAGTTCTTC | . | TRBJ2-1 | TRBV5-1 | 15 | .
CASSSRQGAHTGELFF | TGTGCCAGCAGCTCCCGACAGGGGGCGCATACCGGGGAGCTGTTTTTT | . | TRBJ2-2 | TRBV21-1 | 16 | .
CASSQVSEQYF | TGTGCCAGCAGCCAAGTCTCCGAGCAGTACTTC | . | TRBJ2-7 | TRBV14 | 11 | .
CASSLWQGNNEQFF | TGCGCCAGCAGCTTGTGGCAGGGGAACAATGAGCAGTTCTTC | . | TRBJ2-1 | TRBV5-1 | 14 | few
CASSLEASGRAGDTQYF | TGCGCCAGCAGCTTGGAGGCTAGCGGGAGGGCGGGAGATACGCAGTATTTT | TRBD2 | TRBJ2-3 | TRBV5-1 | 17 | .
CASSWGQNLAGELFF | TGTGCTAGCAGCTGGGGACAGAACCTCGCCGGGGAGCTGTTTTTT | TRBD1 | TRBJ2-2 | TRBV7-7 | 15 | .
CAWGATNEKLFF | TGTGCCTGGGGGGCAACTAATGAAAAACTGTTTTTT | . | TRBJ1-4 | TRBV2 | 12 | .
CASSPQRRVNSPLHF | TGTGCCAGCAGCCCGCAGCGCAGGGTTAATTCACCCCTCCACTTT | . | TRBJ1-6 | TRBV5-6 | 15 | .
CASSPDSRSYNEQFF | TGTGCCAGCAGCCCCGACTCGCGGTCCTACAATGAGCAGTTCTTC | . | TRBJ2-1 | TRBV7-8 | 15 | .
CASSQGLAGGYEQYF | TGTGCCAGCAGCCAAGGGCTAGCGGGGGGCTACGAGCAGTACTTC | TRBD2 | TRBJ2-7 | TRBV3-1/TRBV3-2 | 15 | .
CASSPTPGGQAYNEQFF | TGCGCCAGCAGCCCAACTCCAGGAGGACAGGCGTACAATGAGCAGTTCTTC | TRBD1 | TRBJ2-1 | TRBV4-1 | 17 | .
CASSLGRGTGSQYF | TGTGCCAGCAGCTTAGGCCGGGGGACCGGTAGCCAGTATTTT | . | TRBJ2-3 | TRBV13 | 14 | .
CASSVADTTRREQYF | TGTGCCAGCAGCGTAGCTGATACGACACGTAGGGAGCAGTACTTC | . | TRBJ2-7 | TRBV9 | 15 | .
CASSLNGGGLRTEAFF | TGTGCCAGCAGCCTCAACGGGGGGGGGTTAAGGACTGAAGCTTTCTTT | . | TRBJ1-1 | TRBV11-2 | 16 | .
CASAGTRGPYEQYF | TGTGCCAGCGCCGGGACCAGGGGTCCCTACGAGCAGTACTTC | . | TRBJ2-7 | TRBV27 | 14 | .
CASTDGVHSPLHF | TGTGCCAGTACAGACGGAGTACATTCACCCCTCCACTTT | . | TRBJ1-6 | TRBV19 | 13 | .
CASSGNRLLAGRGQYF | TGTGCCAGCAGCGGGAACCGTTTATTAGCGGGGAGGGGGCAGTACTTC | TRBD2 | TRBJ2-7 | TRBV28 | 16 | .
CASSQEGRQGRETQYF | TGTGCCAGCAGCCAAGAGGGTCGTCAGGGGCGAGAGACCCAGTACTTC | . | TRBJ2-5 | TRBV3-1/TRBV3-2 | 16 | .
CATSEVTGGNAYNEQFF | TGTGCCACCAGTGAGGTAACAGGGGGAAATGCCTACAATGAGCAGTTCTTC | TRBD1 | TRBJ2-1 | TRBV24-1 | 17 | .